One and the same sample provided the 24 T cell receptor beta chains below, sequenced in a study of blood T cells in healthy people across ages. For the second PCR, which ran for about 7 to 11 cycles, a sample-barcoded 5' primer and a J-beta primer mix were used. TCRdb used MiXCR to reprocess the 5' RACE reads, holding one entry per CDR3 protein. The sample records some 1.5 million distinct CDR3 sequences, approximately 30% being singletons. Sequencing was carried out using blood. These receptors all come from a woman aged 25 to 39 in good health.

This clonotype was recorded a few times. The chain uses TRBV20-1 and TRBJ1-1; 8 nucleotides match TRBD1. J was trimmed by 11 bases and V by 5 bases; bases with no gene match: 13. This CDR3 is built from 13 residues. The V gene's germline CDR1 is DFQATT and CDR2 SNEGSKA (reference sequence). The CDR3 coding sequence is TGCAGTGCTTCGGGACAGGTCCCCCCCGGGGCTTTCTTT. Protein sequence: CSASGQVPPGAFF.

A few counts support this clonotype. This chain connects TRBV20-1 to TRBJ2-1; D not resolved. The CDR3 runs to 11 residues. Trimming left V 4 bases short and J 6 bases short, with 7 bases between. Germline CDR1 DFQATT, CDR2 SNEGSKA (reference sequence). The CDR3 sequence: CSANSVNEQFF. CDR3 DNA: TGCAGTGCTAATTCGGTCAATGAGCAGTTCTTC.

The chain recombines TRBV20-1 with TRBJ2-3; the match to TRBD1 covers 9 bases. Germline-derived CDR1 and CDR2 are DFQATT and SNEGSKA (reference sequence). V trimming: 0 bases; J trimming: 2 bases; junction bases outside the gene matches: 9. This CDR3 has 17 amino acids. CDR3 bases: TGCAGTGCTAGAGATCGTAGGACAGGGGTCCCCACAGATACGCAGTATTTT. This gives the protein CSARDRRTGVPTDTQYF.

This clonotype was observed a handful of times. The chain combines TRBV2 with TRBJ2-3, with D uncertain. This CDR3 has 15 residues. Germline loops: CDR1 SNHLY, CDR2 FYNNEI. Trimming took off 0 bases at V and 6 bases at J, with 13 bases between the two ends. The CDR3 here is CASSEALLGKDTQYF. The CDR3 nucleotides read TGTGCCAGCAGTGAAGCGCTATTGGGGAAGGATACGCAGTATTTT.

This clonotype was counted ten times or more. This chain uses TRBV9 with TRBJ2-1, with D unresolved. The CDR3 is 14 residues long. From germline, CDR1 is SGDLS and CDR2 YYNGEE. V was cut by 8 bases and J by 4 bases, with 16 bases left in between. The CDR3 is CASSTDPFYNEQFF. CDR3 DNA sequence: TGTGCCAGTTCGACCGACCCCTTTTACAATGAGCAGTTCTTC.

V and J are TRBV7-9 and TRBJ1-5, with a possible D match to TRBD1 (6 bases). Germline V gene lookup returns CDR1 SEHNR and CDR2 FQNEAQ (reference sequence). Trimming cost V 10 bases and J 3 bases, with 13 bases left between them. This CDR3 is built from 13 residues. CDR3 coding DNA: TGTGCCACCGAGGGGGAGGACAATCAGCCCCAGCATTTT. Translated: CATEGEDNQPQHF.

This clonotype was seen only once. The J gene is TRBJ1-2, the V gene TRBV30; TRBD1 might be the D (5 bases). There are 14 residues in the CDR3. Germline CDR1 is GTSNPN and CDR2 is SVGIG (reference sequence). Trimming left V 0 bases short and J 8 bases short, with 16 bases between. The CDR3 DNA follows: TGTGCCTGGAGTGTTAAGGGGCCGGGCGAGGGCTACACCTTC. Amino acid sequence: CAWSVKGPGEGYTF.

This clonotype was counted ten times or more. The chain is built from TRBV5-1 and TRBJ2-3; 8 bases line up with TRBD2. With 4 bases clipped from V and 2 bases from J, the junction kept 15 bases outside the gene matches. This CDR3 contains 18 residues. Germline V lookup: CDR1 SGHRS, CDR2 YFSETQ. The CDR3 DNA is TGCGCCAGCAGCGGTTCCCCCCTGGGCGGGGGGTCCACAGATACGCAGTATTTT. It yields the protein CASSGSPLGGGSTDTQYF.

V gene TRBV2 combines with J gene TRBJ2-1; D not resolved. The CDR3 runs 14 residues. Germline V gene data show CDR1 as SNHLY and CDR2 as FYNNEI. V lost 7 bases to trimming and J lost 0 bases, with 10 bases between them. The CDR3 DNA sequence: TGTGCCAGCATAGACCCGATCTCCTACAATGAGCAGTTCTTC. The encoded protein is CASIDPISYNEQFF. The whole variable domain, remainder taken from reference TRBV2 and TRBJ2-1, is EPEVTQTPSHQVTQMGQEVILRCVPISNHLYFYWYRQILGQKVEFLVSFYNNEISEKSEIFDDQFSVERPDGSNFTLKIRSTKLEDSAMYFCASIDPISYNEQFFGPGTRLTVL.

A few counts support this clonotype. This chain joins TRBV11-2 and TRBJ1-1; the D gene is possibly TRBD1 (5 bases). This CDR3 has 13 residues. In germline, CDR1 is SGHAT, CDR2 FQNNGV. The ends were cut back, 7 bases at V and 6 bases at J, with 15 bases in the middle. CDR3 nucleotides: TGTGCCAGCACCTTGGGGGATAGGGCTGAAGCTTTCTTT. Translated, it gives CASTLGDRAEAFF.

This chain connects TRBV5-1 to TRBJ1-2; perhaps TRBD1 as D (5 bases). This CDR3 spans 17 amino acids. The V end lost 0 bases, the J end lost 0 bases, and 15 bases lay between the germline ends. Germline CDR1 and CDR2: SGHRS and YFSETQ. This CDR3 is CASSLDDSPRANYGYTF. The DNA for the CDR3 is TGCGCCAGCAGCTTGGATGACAGCCCAAGGGCTAACTATGGCTACACCTTC.

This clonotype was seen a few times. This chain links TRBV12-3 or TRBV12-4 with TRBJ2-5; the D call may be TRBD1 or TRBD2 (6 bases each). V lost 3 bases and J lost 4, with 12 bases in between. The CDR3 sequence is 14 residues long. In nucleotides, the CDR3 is TGTGCCAGCAGTTTCAACGGGGGCGGAGAGACCCAGTACTTC. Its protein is CASSFNGGGETQYF.

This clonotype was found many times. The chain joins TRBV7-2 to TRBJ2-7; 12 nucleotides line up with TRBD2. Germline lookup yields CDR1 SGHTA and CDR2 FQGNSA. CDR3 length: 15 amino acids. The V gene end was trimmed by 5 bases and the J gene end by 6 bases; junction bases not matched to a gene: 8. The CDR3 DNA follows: TGTGCCAGCAGCCCGGGACTAGCGGGCTCAGGCGAGCAGTACTTC. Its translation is CASSPGLAGSGEQYF. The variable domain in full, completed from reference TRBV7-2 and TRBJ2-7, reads GAGVSQSPSNKVTEKGKDVELRCDPISGHTALYWYRQSLGQGLEFLIYFQGNSAPDKSGLPSDRFSAERTGGSVSTLTIQRTQQEDSAVYLCASSPGLAGSGEQYFGPGTRLTVT.

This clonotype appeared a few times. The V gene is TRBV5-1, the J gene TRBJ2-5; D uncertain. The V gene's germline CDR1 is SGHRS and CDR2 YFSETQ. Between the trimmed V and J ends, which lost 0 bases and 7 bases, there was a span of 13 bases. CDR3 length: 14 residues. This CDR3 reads CASSLVVDLGTQYF. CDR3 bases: TGCGCCAGCAGCTTGGTGGTGGATTTGGGGACCCAGTACTTC.

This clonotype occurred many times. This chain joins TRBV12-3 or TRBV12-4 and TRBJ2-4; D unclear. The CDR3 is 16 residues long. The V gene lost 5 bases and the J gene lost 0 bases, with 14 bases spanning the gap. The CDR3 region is CASSPDRALAKNIQYF. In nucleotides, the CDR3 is TGTGCCAGCAGTCCAGACCGGGCCTTAGCCAAAAACATTCAGTACTTC.

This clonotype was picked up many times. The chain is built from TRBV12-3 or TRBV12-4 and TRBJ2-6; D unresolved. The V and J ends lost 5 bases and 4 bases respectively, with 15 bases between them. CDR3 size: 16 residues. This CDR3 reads CASSPRVGPGANVLTF. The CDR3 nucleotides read TGTGCCAGCAGTCCCAGAGTAGGGCCCGGGGCCAACGTCCTGACTTTC.

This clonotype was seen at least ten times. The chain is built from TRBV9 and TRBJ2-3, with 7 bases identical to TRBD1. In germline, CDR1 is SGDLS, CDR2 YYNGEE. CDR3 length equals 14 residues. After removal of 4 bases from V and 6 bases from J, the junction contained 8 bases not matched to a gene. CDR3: CASSPRTGGDTQYF. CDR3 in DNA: TGTGCCAGCAGCCCGAGGACAGGTGGGGATACGCAGTATTTT.

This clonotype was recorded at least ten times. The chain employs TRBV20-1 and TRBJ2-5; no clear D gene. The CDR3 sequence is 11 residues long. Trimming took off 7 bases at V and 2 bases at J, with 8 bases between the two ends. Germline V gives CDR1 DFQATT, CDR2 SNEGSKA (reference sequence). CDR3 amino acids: CSGERQETQYF. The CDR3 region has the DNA TGCAGTGGAGAACGGCAAGAGACCCAGTACTTC.

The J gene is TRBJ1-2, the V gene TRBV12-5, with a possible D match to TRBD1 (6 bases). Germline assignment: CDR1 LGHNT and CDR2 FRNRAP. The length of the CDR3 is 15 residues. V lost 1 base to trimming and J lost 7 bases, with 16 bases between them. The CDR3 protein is CASGLARQQGFGYTF. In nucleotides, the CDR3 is TGTGCTAGTGGTTTGGCCCGCCAACAGGGATTTGGCTACACCTTC.

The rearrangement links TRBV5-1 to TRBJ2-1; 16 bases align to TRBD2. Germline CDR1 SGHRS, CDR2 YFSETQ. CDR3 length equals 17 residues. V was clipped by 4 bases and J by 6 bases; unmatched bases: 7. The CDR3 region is CASSLPGLAGGSNEQFF. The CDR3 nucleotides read TGCGCCAGCAGCCTACCGGGACTAGCGGGGGGGAGCAATGAGCAGTTCTTC.

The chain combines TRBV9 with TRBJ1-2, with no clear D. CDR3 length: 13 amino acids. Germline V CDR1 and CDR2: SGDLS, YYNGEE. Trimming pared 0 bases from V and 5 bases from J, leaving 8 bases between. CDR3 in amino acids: CASSVDAVYGYTF. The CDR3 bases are TGTGCCAGCAGCGTAGACGCGGTTTATGGCTACACCTTC.

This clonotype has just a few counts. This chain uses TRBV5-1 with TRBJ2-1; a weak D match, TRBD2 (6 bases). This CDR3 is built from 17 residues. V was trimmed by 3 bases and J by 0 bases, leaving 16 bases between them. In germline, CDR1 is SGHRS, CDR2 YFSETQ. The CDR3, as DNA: TGCGCCAGCAGCTCAACCGCTGGGGGGAGCTCCTACAATGAGCAGTTCTTC. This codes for CASSSTAGGSSYNEQFF.

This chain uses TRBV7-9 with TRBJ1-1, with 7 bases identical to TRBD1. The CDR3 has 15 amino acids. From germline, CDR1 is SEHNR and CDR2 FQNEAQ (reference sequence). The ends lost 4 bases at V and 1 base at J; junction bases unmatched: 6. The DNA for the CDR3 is TGTGCCAGCAGCTCTGGACAGGCTAAGAACACTGAAGCTTTCTTT. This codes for CASSSGQAKNTEAFF.

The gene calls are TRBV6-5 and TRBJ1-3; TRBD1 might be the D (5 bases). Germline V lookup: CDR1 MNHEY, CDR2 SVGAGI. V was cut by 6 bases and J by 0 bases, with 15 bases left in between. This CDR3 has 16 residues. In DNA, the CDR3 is TGTGCCAGCAGCCGAGGGACGTCGAGCTCTGGAAACACCATATATTTT. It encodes CASSRGTSSSGNTIYF.